Below are 18 T cell receptor beta chains sequenced from a single sample in a study of Ad26.COV2.S vaccination and SARS-CoV-2 variants. Treatment specified: roughly 20 received Ad26.COV2.S at low or high dose, single or two shots; roughly 5 received placebo; per-sample allocation not given. All samples were drawn on day 63, counting from the first vaccine or placebo injection. TCRdb's copy holds only in-frame clones and misses some; the assay was immunoSEQ multiplex PCR. This sample carries over 300,000 clones, roughly 85% of them seen once, and the ten largest clones take 7% to 9.5%. This sample comprised peripheral blood, obtained in a trial of Ad26.COV2.S vaccine versus placebo. The source of these receptors is a person between 18 and 65 years old who received the Ad26.COV2.S COVID-19 vaccine or a placebo.

This clone showed up just once. V and J are TRBV10-3 and TRBJ1-2; 8 bases are a match to TRBD1. CDR1 and CDR2 from the germline V gene are ENHRY and SYGVKD. After removal of 1 base from V and 5 bases from J, the junction contained 6 bases not matched to a gene. This CDR3 has 15 amino acids. For the CDR3, the DNA is TGTGCCATCAGTGAGTTCGGACAGGGCTGGTATGGCTACACCTTC. Protein sequence: CAISEFGQGWYGYTF.

The chain has TRBV27 and TRBJ1-2; D call uncertain. CDR1 is MNHEY and CDR2 is SMNVEV in the germline V gene (reference sequence). This CDR3 region has 13 residues. V was trimmed by 2 bases and J by 2 bases, leaving 6 bases between them. Here the CDR3 reads CASSLHGNYGYTF. CDR3 nucleotides: TGTGCCAGCAGTTTACACGGCAACTATGGCTACACCTTC.

The V call is TRBV4-1, the J call TRBJ2-7; 7 nucleotides align to TRBD1. This CDR3 is 14 amino acids long. V was pared by 2 bases and J by 7 bases, with 8 bases of the junction left unmatched. Germline loops: CDR1 MGHRA, CDR2 YSYEKL. The CDR3 nucleotides are TGCGCCAGCAGCCAACCGACAGGGACGCGGGAGCAGTACTTC. Encoded protein: CASSQPTGTREQYF.

The chain uses TRBV6-5 and TRBJ2-7, with 9 bases that match TRBD1. This CDR3 has 14 amino acids. Germline CDR1 is MNHEY and CDR2 is SVGAGI. With V trimmed by 4 bases and J by 5 bases, 6 bases remained unmatched. CDR3: CASSSGTGFHEQYF. For the CDR3, the DNA is TGTGCCAGCAGTTCCGGGACAGGGTTCCACGAGCAGTACTTC.

This clone was recorded a few times. The chain couples TRBV4-2 to TRBJ2-7; TRBD2 is a possible D gene (6 bases). The ends were cut back, 1 base at V and 5 bases at J, with 15 bases in the middle. The V gene's germline CDR1 is LGHNA and CDR2 YNFKEQ. The CDR3 is made up of 15 amino acids. The CDR3: CASSQGGSGVNEQYF. CDR3 DNA sequence: TGTGCCAGCAGCCAAGGCGGTAGCGGTGTGAACGAGCAGTACTTC.

V is TRBV27 and J is TRBJ2-5; 11 positions agree with TRBD2. Trimming cost V 3 bases and J 5 bases; bases outside gene matches: 5. Germline V gives CDR1 MNHEY, CDR2 SMNVEV (reference sequence). The CDR3 contains 15 residues. The CDR3: CASSLRPSGRETQYF. CDR3 sequence (DNA): TGTGCCAGCAGTTTGAGGCCTAGCGGGAGGGAGACCCAGTACTTC.

V usage is TRBV18 and J usage is TRBJ2-5, with 11 nucleotides matching TRBD2. This CDR3 comprises 17 residues. Germline V gene sequence: CDR1 KGHSH, CDR2 LQKENI. Trimming took 1 base from V and 4 from J; bases not matched to a gene: 8. The CDR3 loop is CASSPLTLAGGGETQYF. DNA of the CDR3: TGTGCCAGCTCACCACTTACCCTAGCGGGAGGCGGAGAGACCCAGTACTTC.

This chain links TRBV14 with TRBJ2-5; 7 bases match TRBD2. V gave up 5 bases and J gave up 1 base; unmatched junction bases: 7. This CDR3 spans 15 amino acids. Germline loops: CDR1 SGHDN, CDR2 FVKESK. The chain's CDR3 is CASSTGTIPQETQYF. The DNA of the CDR3 is TGTGCCAGCAGCACCGGGACTATTCCCCAAGAGACCCAGTACTTC.

This clone has more than one count but fewer than ten. The chain uses TRBV11-1 and TRBJ2-1, with unresolved D. Germline V gene sequence: CDR1 SGHAT, CDR2 FQDESV (reference sequence). V lost 1 base to trimming and J lost 1 base, with 8 bases between them. The length of the CDR3 is 15 residues. The CDR3 DNA reads as TGTGCCAGCAGCTTAGTGGGGTGGTCCTACAATGAGCAGTTCTTC. Translated: CASSLVGWSYNEQFF.

This chain joins TRBV7-9 and TRBJ2-3; tentatively, D is TRBD1 (6 bases). The germline gives CDR1 SEHNR, CDR2 FQNEAQ (reference sequence). V lost 0 bases and J lost 4, with 11 bases in between. The CDR3 length is 15 residues. CDR3 residues: CASSLAQGSSDTQYF. The CDR3 nucleotides are TGTGCCAGCAGCTTAGCGCAGGGGAGTTCAGATACGCAGTATTTT.

The CDR3 reads CASSLVAGNTIYF. CDR3 bases: TGTGCCAGCAGCTTAGTCGCTGGAAACACCATATATTTT. V usage is TRBV11-2 and J usage is TRBJ1-3; D call uncertain. CDR1 SGHAT and CDR2 FQNNGV come from the germline V gene. Trimming removed 1 base at V and 2 bases at J, with 3 bases between. The CDR3 is made up of 13 amino acids.

The rearrangement uses TRBV6-5 and TRBJ1-2; D gene uncertain. Germline CDR1 and CDR2: MNHEY and SVGAGI. This CDR3 region has 13 residues. The ends were cut back, 0 bases at V and 2 bases at J, with 4 bases in the middle. CDR3 amino acids: CASSYSPNYGYTF. CDR3 coding DNA: TGTGCCAGCAGTTACTCCCCGAACTATGGCTACACCTTC.

This clone showed up just once. The chain links TRBV11-3 to TRBJ1-4; 8 nucleotides line up with TRBD1. The CDR3 covers 17 residues. Trimming removed 5 bases from V and 7 bases from J; junction bases left unmatched: 15. Germline V gives CDR1 SGHNT, CDR2 YENEEA. The CDR3 spells CASSPPIPSGGGEKLFF. CDR3 nucleotide sequence: TGTGCCAGCAGCCCTCCAATCCCTTCAGGGGGCGGTGAAAAACTGTTTTTT.

The V call is TRBV25-1, the J call TRBJ2-1, with TRBD2 as a possible D gene (6 bases). The CDR3 covers 15 residues. CDR1 is MGHDK, CDR2 SYGVNS, per germline. V was shortened by 6 bases and J by 3 bases, with 15 bases between the two germline ends. The CDR3 coding sequence is TGTGCCAGCAGGGAACCGGGACTGGGCTACAATGAGCAGTTCTTC. This gives the protein CASREPGLGYNEQFF. Full variable domain (remainder filled in from reference TRBV25-1 and TRBJ2-1): EADIYQTPRYLVIGTGKKITLECSQTMGHDKMYWYQQDPGMELHLIHYSYGVNSTEKGDLSSESTVSRIRTEHFPLTLESARPSHTSQYLCASREPGLGYNEQFFGPGTRLTVL.

The chain couples TRBV4-1 to TRBJ1-1; TRBD1 agrees at 8 bases. CDR1 and CDR2 (germline): MGHRA, YSYEKL. V lost 2 bases, J lost 3 bases, and 5 bases stayed unmatched. The CDR3 runs 15 residues. This CDR3 reads CASSQRQGLDTEAFF. The CDR3 nucleotides are TGCGCCAGCAGCCAAAGACAGGGGTTGGACACTGAAGCTTTCTTT.

V usage is TRBV5-6 and J usage is TRBJ2-5; maybe TRBD2 (6 bases). The CDR3 length is 14 residues. Germline V lookup: CDR1 SGHDT, CDR2 YYEEEE. V lost 5 bases and J lost 5, with 16 bases in between. CDR3 nucleotides: TGTGCCAGCAGTCCCTCGGGACTTCGCGAGACCCAGTACTTC. Residues: CASSPSGLRETQYF.

The V gene is TRBV19, the J gene TRBJ2-1; D ambiguous. This CDR3 spans 14 amino acids. V shed 4 bases and J shed 2 bases, with 9 bases lying between them. Germline V gene lookup returns CDR1 LNHDA and CDR2 SQIVND (reference sequence). CDR3 sequence: CASSRGSTYNEQFF. The CDR3 bases are TGTGCCAGTAGTAGGGGATCGACCTACAATGAGCAGTTCTTC.

The genes are TRBV5-1 and TRBJ2-3, with D uncertain. CDR1 SGHRS and CDR2 YFSETQ come from the germline V gene. This CDR3 spans 14 amino acids. V was cut by 0 bases and J by 4 bases, with 9 bases left in between. The DNA for the CDR3 is TGCGCCAGCAGCTTGGGGGGTATATCAGATACGCAGTATTTT. Encoded protein: CASSLGGISDTQYF.